Below, 4 T cell receptor beta chains from the same sample are listed, as sequenced in a study of shared clonotypes between healthy human individuals. Sequencing was performed with immunoSEQ multiplex PCR; in TCRdb, only in-frame clones are kept and a portion is missing. Among about a million clones listed, roughly 80% were seen once. Sequenced material: memory CD4+ T cells from PBMCs. Subset described: CD45RA-negative fraction. The source of these receptors is a man aged 18 to 35 in good health. Some clones in this sample may be carry-over from other donors' samples.

The chain links TRBV20-1 to TRBJ2-3, with D hard to call. This CDR3 has 11 residues. Germline loops: CDR1 DFQATT, CDR2 SNEGSKA (reference sequence). Between the trimmed V and J ends, which lost 6 bases and 5 bases, there was a span of 9 bases. The CDR3 region is CSARSGDTQYF. CDR3 DNA sequence: TGCAGTGCCCGCTCGGGAGATACGCAGTATTTT.

This clone has only a few counts. V and J are TRBV4-2 and TRBJ1-1, with a tentative D call TRBD1 (5 bases). V shed 1 base and J shed 10 bases, with 22 bases lying between them. This CDR3 region has 16 residues. Germline V gene data show CDR1 as LGHNA and CDR2 as YNFKEQ. The CDR3 region is CASSQGHAGTSNGAFF. The CDR3 nucleotides are TGTGCCAGCAGCCAAGGGCACGCCGGGACTTCTAATGGAGCTTTCTTT.

This clone was counted once. In the same sample, other DNA sequences code for this CDR3. This rearrangement joins TRBV9 to TRBJ1-1; the D is unclear. Trimming removed 0 bases from V and 1 base from J, with 4 bases in between. The V gene's germline CDR1 is SGDLS and CDR2 YYNGEE. The CDR3 totals 13 residues. The CDR3 nucleotides read TGTGCCAGCAGCGTAGCCTCGAACACTGAAGCTTTCTTT. It codes for CASSVASNTEAFF.

This clone was counted a few times. Additional DNA sequences in this sample encode the identical CDR3. The chain couples TRBV28 to TRBJ1-1, with a tentative D call TRBD1 (5 bases). The V gene lost 6 bases and the J gene lost 1 base, with 6 bases spanning the gap. The CDR3 sequence is 12 residues long. CDR1 is MDHEN and CDR2 is SYDVKM in the germline V gene. The CDR3: CASRGQNTEAFF. The CDR3, as DNA: TGTGCCAGCAGAGGACAGAACACTGAAGCTTTCTTT. The whole variable domain, filled in from reference TRBV28 and TRBJ1-1, reads DVKVTQSSRYLVKRTGEKVFLECVQDMDHENMFWYRQDPGLGLRLIYFSYDVKMKEKGDIPEGYSVSREKKERFSLILESASTNQTSMYLCASRGQNTEAFFGQGTRLTVV.